One sample yielded the 9 T cell receptor beta chains listed below, sequenced in a study of blood T cell repertoires in COVID-19. Method: immunoSEQ multiplex PCR; TCRdb's copy keeps in-frame clones and lacks some. The sample lists about 150,000 clones; about 86% were seen once. Source material: PBMCs or T cells enriched from blood (not recorded which). These TCRs come from a man aged 50-60 years who had recovered from COVID-19.

The V call is TRBV2, the J call TRBJ2-3; 12 bases match TRBD1. Trimming removed 11 bases from V and 6 bases from J; junction bases left unmatched: 12. Per the germline V gene, CDR1 is SNHLY and CDR2 is FYNNEI. The CDR3 loop spans 15 amino acids. The CDR3 DNA is TGTGCCGTTCTACGGGGACAGGGGGCGAGGGATACGCAGTATTTT. Amino acids: CAVLRGQGARDTQYF.

The J gene is TRBJ2-1, the V gene TRBV11-2, with D possibly matching TRBD1 (5 bases). The germline V gene encodes CDR1 SGHAT and CDR2 FQNNGV. The CDR3 runs to 16 residues. V was pared by 2 bases and J by 4 bases, with 15 bases between. The DNA of the CDR3 is TGTGCCAGCAGCTTATTAAAAGGGGCAGGGTACAATGAGCAGTTCTTC. Its translation: CASSLLKGAGYNEQFF.

In its sample, this clone was seen a few times. The gene calls are TRBV7-3 and TRBJ1-5, with D tentatively TRBD1 (5 bases). CDR3 length: 14 residues. The germline gives CDR1 SGHTA, CDR2 FQGTGA. V lost 7 bases, J lost 3 bases, and 13 bases lay in between. The CDR3 nucleotides are TGTGCCAGCATATCTTGGGGCTTCAATCAGCCCCAGCATTTT. It is translated as CASISWGFNQPQHF.

The chain joins TRBV30 to TRBJ2-5; D might be TRBD2 (7 bases). The germline V gene encodes CDR1 GTSNPN and CDR2 SVGIG (reference sequence). The CDR3 consists of 16 residues. Trimming pared 0 bases from V and 1 base from J, leaving 15 bases between. This CDR3 is CAWSVRAGAFQETQYF. In nucleotides, the CDR3 is TGTGCCTGGAGTGTACGGGCGGGGGCCTTCCAAGAGACCCAGTACTTC. Based on the CDR3 plus reference TRBV30 and TRBJ2-5, the full variable domain is SQTIHQWPATLVQPVGSPLSLECTVEGTSNPNLYWYRQAAGRGLQLLFYSVGIGQISSEVPQNLSASRPQDRQFILSSKKLLLSDSGFYLCAWSVRAGAFQETQYFGPGTRLLVL.

This clone came up once. The J gene is TRBJ2-7, the V gene TRBV30; 8 bases align to TRBD1. V lost 5 bases, J lost 0 bases, and 9 bases stayed unmatched. The germline gives CDR1 GTSNPN, CDR2 SVGIG (reference sequence). This CDR3 has 15 residues. In DNA, the CDR3 is TGTGCCTGGGGGACAGGTAATAAAGTCTCCTACGAGCAGTACTTC. Translated: CAWGTGNKVSYEQYF.

The gene calls are TRBV7-2 and TRBJ2-7; 10 nucleotides match TRBD1. The CDR3 loop spans 14 amino acids. Germline assignment: CDR1 SGHTA and CDR2 FQGNSA. With 7 bases clipped from V and 3 bases from J, the junction kept 6 bases outside the gene matches. This CDR3 reads CASMMDRGVYEQYF. CDR3 DNA: TGTGCCAGCATGATGGACAGGGGGGTCTACGAGCAGTACTTC.

The chain combines TRBV6-1 with TRBJ2-7; unclear D gene. This CDR3 contains 12 residues. The V and J ends lost 3 bases and 5 bases respectively, with 8 bases between them. Germline V gene data show CDR1 as MNHNS and CDR2 as SASEGT. CDR3 nucleotides: TGTGCCAGCAGTGAGCGCAGGAACGAGCAGTACTTC. It yields the protein CASSERRNEQYF.

The CDR3 region has the DNA TGTGCCAGCAGGCCGGACAGGGGGCACGCTTTCTTT. It is translated as CASRPDRGHAFF. The rearrangement uses TRBV5-5 and TRBJ1-1; 11 bases fit TRBD1. Germline assignment: CDR1 SGHKS and CDR2 YYEKEE (reference sequence). V lost 5 bases, J lost 11 bases, and 5 bases stayed unmatched. The CDR3 has 12 residues.

The rearrangement joins TRBV5-1 to TRBJ2-7; 9 nucleotides match TRBD1. This CDR3 is built from 14 residues. With V trimmed by 6 bases and J by 3 bases, 7 bases remained unmatched. Germline lookup yields CDR1 SGHRS and CDR2 YFSETQ. Here the CDR3 DNA reads TGCGCCAGCAAACCGGGACAGGGTAACTACGAGCAGTACTTC. The encoded protein is CASKPGQGNYEQYF.